The 30 T cell receptor beta chains below were found in one sample sequenced in a study of blood T cell repertoires in COVID-19. Only in-frame clones appear in the TCRdb table, and some are missing; sequencing was by immunoSEQ multiplex PCR. Of 100,000 to 120,000 clones in the sample, around 74% were seen once. The source material was peripheral blood. The source is a woman in her 70s with acute or convalescent COVID-19.

There are a few counts of this clone. CDR3 residues: CASSPGTEDYLAKNIQYF. The CDR3 region has the DNA TGCGCCAGCAGCCCCGGGACAGAGGACTATCTAGCCAAAAACATTCAGTACTTC. J is TRBJ2-4 and V is TRBV10-1, with D maybe TRBD1 (7 bases). The germline gives CDR1 WNHNN, CDR2 SYGVQD (reference sequence). V was shortened by 6 bases and J by 0 bases, with 21 bases between the two germline ends. The CDR3 is 18 residues long.

V and J are TRBV21-1 and TRBJ2-5; the table assigns TRBD1, which was not confirmed against the DNA. TRBV21-1 constitutes a pseudogene. The CDR3 spans 14 residues. The CDR3 region has the DNA TGTGCCAGCAGCAAGGGGGCAACGCCGAGGTTCTGGCACTTC. This sequence encodes CASSKGATPRFWHF.

The CDR3 region is CASSLAGASGQCYF. The CDR3 region has the DNA TGCGCCAGCAGCTTGGCCGGGGCTTCGGGACAATGCTACTTC. V gene TRBV5-1 combines with J gene TRBJ2-7; weak D call: TRBD1 (6 bases). CDR1 and CDR2 (germline): SGHRS, YFSETQ. This CDR3 has 14 amino acids. With 0 bases removed from V and 13 bases from J, the gap between germline ends came to 20 bases.

In regard to this clone: The sample has other DNA sequences that encode this CDR3 too. The chain couples TRBV27 to TRBJ1-2; D gene unclear. Germline-derived CDR1 and CDR2 are MNHEY and SMNVEV (reference sequence). CDR3 length equals 13 residues. V dropped 5 bases and J dropped 2 bases, with 9 bases sitting between them. CDR3: CASSLAGNYGYTF. The CDR3 DNA reads as TGTGCCAGCAGTCTTGCAGGCAACTATGGCTACACCTTC.

This sequence joins TRBV29-1 and TRBJ1-2, with D unclear. Germline V gene sequence: CDR1 SQVTM, CDR2 ANQGSEA. Between the trimmed V and J ends, which lost 4 bases and 3 bases, there was a span of 9 bases. This CDR3 spans 12 amino acids. CDR3 nucleotides: TGCAGCGTTGGGGGAGGAGACTATGGCTACACCTTC. Translating gives CSVGGGDYGYTF.

The chain has TRBV7-2 and TRBJ2-2, with D maybe TRBD2 (6 bases). The CDR3 is 14 amino acids. The V gene lost 7 bases and the J gene lost 6 bases, with 15 bases spanning the gap. Germline CDR1 is SGHTA and CDR2 is FQGNSA. In DNA, the CDR3 is TGTGCCAGCATCCTTAGTAGCGGACCCGGGGAGCTGTTTTTT. Protein product: CASILSSGPGELFF.

This clone came up a few times. V and J are TRBV27 and TRBJ2-1, with TRBD2 identical over 8 bases. V shed 8 bases, J shed 10 bases, and the junction held 28 bases outside the gene matches. The germline CDR1 and CDR2 sequences are MNHEY and SMNVEV (reference sequence). The CDR3 extends over 19 amino acids. The CDR3 nucleotides read TGTGCCAGCGAGAAACGGATTAGCGGGGAGTCGGCAAATCGTCTAGAGCAGTTCTTC. Its protein product is CASEKRISGESANRLEQFF.

The chain links TRBV27 to TRBJ2-2; 11 nucleotides match TRBD2. Germline V gene lookup returns CDR1 MNHEY and CDR2 SMNVEV (reference sequence). V was clipped by 3 bases and J by 5 bases; unmatched bases: 8. The CDR3 has 17 residues. CDR3 sequence (DNA): TGTGCCAGCAGTTTTCTAGCGGGGGGCTCGGGTACCGGGGAGCTGTTTTTT. Its protein product is CASSFLAGGSGTGELFF.

Only a few counts were recorded for this clone. The chain carries TRBV29-1 and TRBJ1-2; D remains ambiguous. The V gene lost 7 bases and the J gene lost 7 bases, with 16 bases spanning the gap. The CDR3 length is 12 residues. Germline V CDR1 and CDR2: SQVTM, ANQGSEA. Here the CDR3 reads CSAGVPASGYTF. DNA for the CDR3: TGCAGCGCCGGGGTGCCGGCGAGTGGCTACACCTTC. Together with reference TRBV29-1 and TRBJ1-2, the CDR3 gives the full variable domain: SAVISQKPSRDICQRGTSLTIQCQVDSQVTMMFWYRQQPGQSLTLIATANQGSEATYESGFVIDKFPISRPNLTFSTLTVSNMSPEDSSIYLCSAGVPASGYTFGSGTRLTVV.

The gene calls are TRBV5-1 and TRBJ1-2, with 7 positions matching TRBD1. Germline V gene data show CDR1 as SGHRS and CDR2 as YFSETQ. V gave up 4 bases and J gave up 8 bases; unmatched junction bases: 8. The CDR3 is 13 amino acids. The CDR3 protein is CASSRDRVAGYTF. The CDR3 DNA is TGCGCCAGCAGCAGGGACAGAGTAGCCGGCTACACCTTC.

The sample holds one count of this clone. The rearrangement links TRBV19 to TRBJ1-2, with D unclear. This CDR3 is 13 amino acids long. The germline V gene encodes CDR1 LNHDA and CDR2 SQIVND (reference sequence). V gave up 7 bases and J gave up 7 bases, with 16 bases separating them. CDR3 loop: CASTEAELLGYTF. CDR3 DNA: TGTGCCAGTACGGAGGCGGAGCTTCTTGGCTACACCTTC.

This clone has only a few counts. The chain is built from TRBV10-2 and TRBJ1-4; tentative D call: TRBD1 (5 bases). This CDR3 contains 13 residues. Trimming removed 2 bases from V and 8 bases from J, with 9 bases in between. Looked up from germline, CDR1 is WSHSY and CDR2 is SAAADI. The CDR3 here is CASSERGKEKLFF. CDR3 bases: TGCGCCAGCAGTGAGAGGGGAAAAGAAAAACTGTTTTTT.

For the CDR3, the DNA is TGTGCCACCAGCAGAGAAACGGGGGGTGACACTTCCTACAATGAGCAGTTCTTC. Translated, it gives CATSRETGGDTSYNEQFF. J is TRBJ2-1 and V is TRBV15, with 7 bases identical to TRBD2. The length of the CDR3 is 18 residues. V dropped 0 bases and J dropped 1; count of bases not matched to a gene: 9. Germline CDR1 LNHNV, CDR2 YYDKDF (reference sequence).

This rearrangement joins TRBV18 to TRBJ2-5; 10 bases align to TRBD2. This CDR3 has 15 residues. The V gene's germline CDR1 is KGHSH and CDR2 LQKENI. J gave up 8 bases and V 3 bases, and 9 bases lay outside the gene matches. The CDR3 sequence: CASSPLPSGGATQYF. CDR3 nucleotide sequence: TGTGCCAGCTCACCCCTACCTAGCGGGGGAGCCACCCAGTACTTC.

The CDR3 DNA reads TGTGCCAGCTCACCGTACAGGTCAAGTGGAGAGACCCAGTACTTC. Its protein product is CASSPYRSSGETQYF. The chain combines TRBV18 with TRBJ2-5; possibly TRBD1 for D (5 bases). V lost 3 bases, J lost 4 bases, and 15 bases lay in between. The CDR3 sequence is 15 residues long. Germline CDR1 reads KGHSH; CDR2 reads LQKENI.

This clone showed up just once. The V and J genes are TRBV5-4 and TRBJ2-2, with 7 positions matching TRBD1. Trimming cost V 4 bases and J 2 bases; bases outside gene matches: 8. This CDR3 is built from 16 residues. The germline V gene has CDR1 SGHNT and CDR2 YYREEE (reference sequence). The CDR3 DNA follows: TGTGCCAGCAGCCCCCTCGACAGGGTAAACACCGGGGAGCTGTTTTTT. The encoded protein is CASSPLDRVNTGELFF.

This clone was observed a handful of times. V gene TRBV28 combines with J gene TRBJ2-7; D is perhaps TRBD1 (6 bases). Per the germline V gene, CDR1 is MDHEN and CDR2 is SYDVKM. Trimming pared 5 bases from V and 2 bases from J, leaving 13 bases between. The CDR3 spans 14 residues. The CDR3 spells CASSISGVTYEQYF. DNA of the CDR3: TGTGCCAGCAGTATCTCAGGGGTTACCTACGAGCAGTACTTC.

This chain uses TRBV5-1 with TRBJ2-1; 9 bases fit TRBD2. Germline loops: CDR1 SGHRS, CDR2 YFSETQ. The CDR3 is made up of 16 amino acids. J was trimmed by 1 base and V by 4 bases; bases with no gene match: 6. The CDR3 sequence: CASSPLAGESYNEQFF. CDR3 coding DNA: TGCGCCAGCAGCCCCTTAGCGGGGGAGTCCTACAATGAGCAGTTCTTC.

This rearrangement joins TRBV5-4 to TRBJ2-7; D may be TRBD1 (6 bases). V was shortened by 4 bases and J by 1 base, with 12 bases between the two germline ends. This CDR3 comprises 14 residues. The germline V gene encodes CDR1 SGHNT and CDR2 YYREEE (reference sequence). CDR3 DNA: TGTGCCAGCAGCAAGCCACAGGGTTCCTACGAGCAGTACTTC. Amino acids: CASSKPQGSYEQYF.

This rearrangement joins TRBV6-5 to TRBJ1-1; no definite D call. Between the trimmed V and J ends, which lost 9 bases and 6 bases, there was a span of 8 bases. This CDR3 comprises 10 residues. Per the germline V gene, CDR1 is MNHEY and CDR2 is SVGAGI. DNA of the CDR3: TGTGCCAGTTCCACAGCTGAAGCTTTCTTT. Protein: CASSTAEAFF.

This clone was detected ten times or more. The chain couples TRBV7-9 to TRBJ2-3, with D unclear. The CDR3 runs 15 residues. Trimming left V 8 bases short and J 3 bases short, with 18 bases between. The germline V gene encodes CDR1 SEHNR and CDR2 FQNEAQ (reference sequence). CDR3 in amino acids: CASRSPWLVTDTQYF. CDR3 bases: TGTGCCAGCCGATCACCCTGGCTAGTGACAGATACGCAGTATTTT.

This chain links TRBV6-5 with TRBJ1-5; TRBD1 is a possible D gene (5 bases). From germline, CDR1 is MNHEY and CDR2 SVGAGI. V lost 7 bases to trimming and J lost 4 bases, with 14 bases between them. The CDR3 totals 14 residues. The chain's CDR3 is CASISQGGNQPQHF. CDR3 nucleotide sequence: TGTGCCAGCATTTCTCAGGGAGGTAATCAGCCCCAGCATTTT.

The chain employs TRBV19 and TRBJ1-4; 8 nucleotides match TRBD1. Trimming removed 8 bases from V and 10 bases from J; junction bases left unmatched: 12. Germline V lookup: CDR1 LNHDA, CDR2 SQIVND (reference sequence). The CDR3 has 14 residues. CDR3 sequence reads: CASSGTGHAGKLFF. For the CDR3, the DNA is TGTGCCAGTTCGGGGACAGGACACGCCGGAAAACTGTTTTTT.

This chain links TRBV6-6 with TRBJ2-7; TRBD1 matches 7 bases. The germline V gene has CDR1 MNHNY and CDR2 SVGAGI (reference sequence). There are 13 residues in the CDR3. The trim removed 6 bases at V and 1 base at J, leaving 3 bases unmatched. The CDR3 DNA sequence: TGTGCCAGCAGCGGACAGGCTTCCTACGAGCAGTACTTC. Amino acids: CASSGQASYEQYF.

V usage is TRBV19 and J usage is TRBJ1-5, with D maybe TRBD1 (5 bases). Trimming left V 3 bases short and J 5 bases short, with 11 bases between. Per the germline V gene, CDR1 is LNHDA and CDR2 is SQIVND (reference sequence). The CDR3 covers 14 residues. The CDR3 region is CASSIFRDYQPQHF. The CDR3 DNA follows: TGTGCCAGTAGTATCTTCAGGGATTATCAGCCCCAGCATTTT.

This clone has at least ten counts. The chain has TRBV4-1 and TRBJ2-1, with 7 bases that match TRBD2. CDR3 length equals 17 residues. Germline-derived CDR1 and CDR2 are MGHRA and YSYEKL. V lost 2 bases to trimming and J lost 1 base; unmatched junction nucleotides: 8. CDR3 region: CASSQPDMGLSYNEQFF. The CDR3 DNA sequence: TGCGCCAGCAGCCAACCCGATATGGGACTATCCTACAATGAGCAGTTCTTC.

This chain uses TRBV29-1 with TRBJ2-5; 9 bases agree with TRBD2. The length of the CDR3 is 18 residues. Germline assignment: CDR1 SQVTM and CDR2 ANQGSEA. J was trimmed by 5 bases and V by 3 bases; bases with no gene match: 19. CDR3 nucleotides: TGCAGCGTTGAGAGAGGTGCCGGGACTAGCATAATGGAGGAGACCCAGTACTTC. Its translation: CSVERGAGTSIMEETQYF.

The CDR3 region is CASSSDRAYGTQYF. The CDR3 DNA reads as TGTGCCAGCAGCTCCGACAGGGCCTATGGGACCCAGTACTTC. This chain links TRBV7-2 with TRBJ2-5; 7 nucleotides line up with TRBD1. Germline V gene data show CDR1 as SGHTA and CDR2 as FQGNSA. There are 14 residues in the CDR3. Trimming cost V 4 bases and J 7 bases; bases outside gene matches: 9.

Only a few counts were recorded for this clone. The chain carries TRBV10-3 and TRBJ1-5; perhaps TRBD1 as D (5 bases). CDR3 length equals 17 residues. From germline, CDR1 is ENHRY and CDR2 SYGVKD. Deletions cut 2 bases from V and 2 bases from J, with 16 bases between. CDR3 coding DNA: TGTGCCATCAGTGAGCCGACGGGGGTCACGGGCAATCAGCCCCAGCATTTT. Amino acids: CAISEPTGVTGNQPQHF.

The chain employs TRBV29-1 and TRBJ1-3, with 9 bases fitting TRBD1. After removal of 7 bases from V and 0 bases from J, the junction contained 4 bases not matched to a gene. The CDR3 has 14 residues. Germline V gives CDR1 SQVTM, CDR2 ANQGSEA. Here the CDR3 reads CSGGDRASGNTIYF. The CDR3 DNA follows: TGCAGCGGGGGGGACAGGGCCTCTGGAAACACCATATATTTT.